The 7 T cell receptor beta chains presented below share a single source sample, sequenced in a study of OX40 agonist ivuxolimab in advanced cancers. TCRdb's table, derived via immunoSEQ multiplex PCR, lists solely in-frame clones and lacks some. This sample yields roughly 70,000 clones, of which about nine tenths are seen a single time; 5% to 7% belongs to the top ten. This specimen consisted of CD4+ or CD8+ T cells sorted from blood, obtained in a trial of the OX40 agonist ivuxolimab. Receptor source: an adult with an advanced solid tumor such as melanoma, head and neck, liver or kidney cancer.

V gene TRBV6-4 combines with J gene TRBJ1-1, with D possibly matching TRBD1 (5 bases). V gave up 6 bases and J gave up 2 bases, with 13 bases separating them. Germline lookup yields CDR1 MRHNA and CDR2 SNTAGT. The CDR3 has 14 amino acids. For the CDR3, the DNA is TGTGCCAGCAGACAGGACACATTAAACACTGAAGCTTTCTTT. The encoded protein is CASRQDTLNTEAFF.

CDR3 loop: CASSLKLAGVGEQYF. In DNA, the CDR3 is TGTGCCAGCAGCTTAAAACTAGCGGGAGTCGGCGAGCAGTACTTC. The rearrangement links TRBV7-6 to TRBJ2-7; 11 positions agree with TRBD2. J lost 6 bases, V lost 2 bases, and 6 bases had no gene match. Germline V gives CDR1 SGHVS, CDR2 FNYEAQ. This CDR3 is 15 amino acids long.

This rearrangement joins TRBV6-1 to TRBJ2-2; D ambiguous. The V end lost 3 bases, the J end lost 3 bases, and 2 bases lay between the germline ends. The CDR3 has 12 residues. CDR1 is MNHNS, CDR2 SASEGT, per germline. The CDR3 here is CASSDYTGELFF. CDR3 sequence (DNA): TGTGCCAGCAGTGACTACACCGGGGAGCTGTTTTTT.

The chain joins TRBV6-5 to TRBJ1-1; weak D call: TRBD1 (5 bases). Trimming removed 7 bases from V and 5 bases from J, with 17 bases in between. Germline V lookup: CDR1 MNHEY, CDR2 SVGAGI. The CDR3 runs 14 residues. This CDR3 reads CASTPRGGWTEAFF. The CDR3 DNA is TGTGCCAGCACCCCCCGGGGGGGTTGGACTGAAGCTTTCTTT.

The chain carries TRBV19 and TRBJ1-1; D unclear. The CDR3 length is 15 residues. V was pared by 3 bases and J by 0 bases, with 11 bases between. The germline CDR1 and CDR2 sequences are LNHDA and SQIVND (reference sequence). CDR3 sequence reads: CASSIGRNMNTEAFF. As DNA, the CDR3 is TGTGCCAGTAGTATCGGGAGGAACATGAACACTGAAGCTTTCTTT. Supplemented by reference TRBV19 and TRBJ1-1, the full variable domain reads DGGITQSPKYLFRKEGQNVTLSCEQNLNHDAMYWYRQDPGQGLRLIYYSQIVNDFQKGDIAEGYSVSREKKESFPLTVTSAQKNPTAFYLCASSIGRNMNTEAFFGQGTRLTVV.

J is TRBJ2-7 and V is TRBV29-1, with D unresolved. The CDR3 has 14 residues. Deletions cut 0 bases from V and 2 bases from J, with 11 bases between. Germline CDR1 is SQVTM and CDR2 is ANQGSEA. The CDR3 sequence is CSVEDRADTYEQYF. CDR3 DNA: TGCAGCGTTGAAGATCGGGCGGATACCTACGAGCAGTACTTC.

This chain links TRBV7-2 with TRBJ2-7; perhaps TRBD1 as D (6 bases). The CDR3 spans 15 residues. CDR1 is SGHTA and CDR2 is FQGNSA in the germline V gene. V was shortened by 5 bases and J by 1 base, with 15 bases between the two germline ends. The CDR3 spells CASSLDRSRSYEQYF. The CDR3 nucleotides are TGTGCCAGCAGCCTGGACAGATCCAGATCCTACGAGCAGTACTTC.